This T cell receptor (beta chain) stems from a study of high-grade serous ovarian cancer treatment subgroups. Tumor samples were obtained before definitive surgery or chemotherapy. Data came from immunoSEQ multiplex PCR; TCRdb stores just in-frame clones and leaves some out. The sample lists fewer than 7,000 clones, roughly 70% occurring once. Trimming removed 4 bases at V and 5 bases at J, with 13 bases between. The germline V gene has CDR1 SGHTA and CDR2 FQGNSA. The CDR3 contains 14 residues. Specimen: tumor tissue. The J gene is TRBJ2-3, the V gene TRBV7-2; TRBD2 is a possible D gene (6 bases). The receptor was isolated from a human donor with high-grade serous ovarian cancer. CDR3 loop: CASSSGLVGDTQYF. The CDR3 bases are TGTGCCAGCAGCTCGGGACTCGTCGGAGATACGCAGTATTTT.